The 28 T cell receptor beta chains below were found in one sample sequenced in a study of regulatory T cells in long-lasting Graves disease (dated by TCRdb to the early 2020s). In light of the paper, this sample's time point label describes: newly diagnosed GD, antithyroid drugs for less than 3 months. For both TCR sequencing and RNA sequencing, RNA was extracted from PBMCs using TRIzol. Libraries were constructed by multiplex PCR. TCRdb shows the sequencer as Illumina HiSeq 4000. To build TCR beta libraries, CDR3 regions were amplified by Arm-PCR using iRepertoire HTBI primers. TCRdb took the public reads, trimmed them with fastp at Q25, ran MiXCR for clone calling and kept in-frame beta chains. Each CDR3 protein appears once, grouped with its most common genes and DNA. A total of 500,000 to 700,000 distinct CDR3 sequences appear in this sample, 15% to 20% of them only once. Of the sample, around 18% falls within the top ten clones.

These same data were also listed under a study on T cells in Graves' hyperthyroidism and ophthalmopathy.

This specimen was peripheral blood mononuclear cells (PBMCs), taken at new diagnosis, from a patient treated with antithyroid drugs. Every receptor here comes from a woman in her 30s with Graves disease. Donor details come from another sample of the same person, matched by shared clones.

This clonotype was detected many times. The chain couples TRBV12-3 or TRBV12-4 to TRBJ2-2, with D unresolved. V was pared by 10 bases and J by 6 bases, with 12 bases between. The CDR3 covers 12 residues. CDR3 DNA sequence: TGTGCCAACCTAGACGCAGCCGGGGAGCTGTTTTTT. Its translation: CANLDAAGELFF.

This clonotype has ten or more counts. J is TRBJ2-5 and V is TRBV20-1; 8 bases align to TRBD1. J was trimmed by 3 bases and V by 4 bases; bases with no gene match: 4. Germline V gene lookup returns CDR1 DFQATT and CDR2 SNEGSKA (reference sequence). This CDR3 is 13 amino acids long. The CDR3 here is CSAKGGQEETQYF. The CDR3 DNA is TGCAGTGCTAAGGGGGGACAGGAAGAGACCCAGTACTTC.

In this sample, this clonotype turned up many times. The rearrangement joins TRBV12-3 or TRBV12-4 to TRBJ2-2; 10 nucleotides align to TRBD1. V was pared by 6 bases and J by 5 bases, with 0 bases of the junction left unmatched. The CDR3 is 13 residues long. Written as DNA, the CDR3 is TGTGCCAGCAGGGGACAGGGGACCGGGGAGCTGTTTTTT. It encodes CASRGQGTGELFF.

The gene calls are TRBV20-1 and TRBJ2-4, with 7 bases fitting TRBD2. J was trimmed by 1 base and V by 4 bases; bases with no gene match: 4. Looked up from germline, CDR1 is DFQATT and CDR2 is SNEGSKA (reference sequence). The CDR3 contains 14 residues. DNA for the CDR3: TGCAGTGCTACCGGGGGAGGGGCCAAAAACATTCAGTACTTC. This encodes CSATGGGAKNIQYF.

The table lists this clonotype with a few counts. V and J are TRBV24-1 and TRBJ2-2; D remains ambiguous. The V end was cut by 8 bases, the J end by 1 base, with 10 bases between. The CDR3 contains 14 residues. Looked up from germline, CDR1 is KGHDR and CDR2 is SFDVKD. The CDR3 sequence: CATMPPLNTGELFF. In DNA, the CDR3 is TGTGCCACCATGCCACCCCTGAACACCGGGGAGCTGTTTTTT.

The rearrangement joins TRBV2 to TRBJ2-2; D is possibly TRBD2 (6 bases). Germline V CDR1 and CDR2: SNHLY, FYNNEI. V was shortened by 5 bases and J by 7 bases, with 14 bases between the two germline ends. The length of the CDR3 is 14 residues. This chain's CDR3 is CASSRLVEGGELFF. The CDR3 bases are TGTGCCAGCAGTAGACTAGTCGAGGGCGGGGAGCTGTTTTTT.

This clonotype came up many times. The chain employs TRBV28 and TRBJ2-7; 10 nucleotides match TRBD1. Per the germline V gene, CDR1 is MDHEN and CDR2 is SYDVKM. V was clipped by 5 bases and J by 5 bases; unmatched bases: 6. The CDR3 runs 14 residues. CDR3 region: CASSAGQGVNEQYF. For the CDR3, the DNA is TGTGCCAGCAGTGCAGGACAGGGGGTTAACGAGCAGTACTTC.

This clonotype was picked up many times. This chain uses TRBV7-9 with TRBJ2-2; D unclear. V was cut by 10 bases and J by 0 bases, with 18 bases left in between. The CDR3 length is 16 residues. Per germline, CDR1 SEHNR and CDR2 FQNEAQ (reference sequence). The CDR3 sequence: CATPRTLLPNTGELFF. CDR3 coding DNA: TGTGCCACCCCTAGGACCCTCCTTCCGAACACCGGGGAGCTGTTTTTT.

This clonotype was found a few times. The chain uses TRBV19 and TRBJ2-5; TRBD2 might be the D (5 bases). The CDR3 is made up of 15 amino acids. Trimming pared 6 bases from V and 0 bases from J, leaving 14 bases between. CDR1 and CDR2 from the germline V gene are LNHDA and SQIVND (reference sequence). The CDR3 bases are TGTGCCAGTAGCCGTAGCGAGAAATACCAAGAGACCCAGTACTTC. This sequence encodes CASSRSEKYQETQYF. The variable domain in full, with the rest retrieved from reference TRBV19 and TRBJ2-5, is DGGITQSPKYLFRKEGQNVTLSCEQNLNHDAMYWYRQDPGQGLRLIYYSQIVNDFQKGDIAEGYSVSREKKESFPLTVTSAQKNPTAFYLCASSRSEKYQETQYFGPGTRLLVL.

Many counts were recorded for this clonotype. This chain connects TRBV11-1 to TRBJ2-7; D may correspond to TRBD1 or TRBD2 (5 bases each). Germline CDR1 is SGHAT and CDR2 is FQDESV (reference sequence). The V end was cut by 5 bases, the J end by 0 bases, with 14 bases between. This CDR3 contains 15 residues. The CDR3 loop reads CASSDPGRSSYEQYF. As DNA, the CDR3 is TGTGCCAGCAGCGACCCGGGACGGAGCTCCTACGAGCAGTACTTC.

The sample holds many counts of this clonotype. This chain connects TRBV28 to TRBJ1-2, with 8 nucleotides matching TRBD1. The J segment lost 14 bases and the V segment lost 2 bases, leaving 16 bases of the junction unmatched. CDR3 size: 15 residues. Germline V lookup: CDR1 MDHEN, CDR2 SYDVKM. CDR3 sequence reads: CASSLEPRQGPERTF. CDR3 bases: TGTGCCAGCAGTTTAGAACCCCGACAGGGGCCCGAGAGGACCTTC.

In its sample, this clonotype was seen many times. The chain couples TRBV20-1 to TRBJ1-2; no definite D call. Looked up from germline, CDR1 is DFQATT and CDR2 is SNEGSKA (reference sequence). V lost 2 bases, J lost 4 bases, and 11 bases lay in between. The CDR3 contains 13 residues. CDR3 amino acids: CSARHYIGYGYTF. CDR3 DNA sequence: TGCAGTGCTAGACATTACATCGGCTATGGCTACACCTTC.

This clonotype came up a few times. The V gene is TRBV29-1, the J gene TRBJ2-2, with no clear D. CDR3 length: 15 residues. V was shortened by 3 bases and J by 1 base, with 12 bases between the two germline ends. Germline V lookup: CDR1 SQVTM, CDR2 ANQGSEA. The CDR3 reads CSVDKVPGNTGELFF. Written as DNA, the CDR3 is TGCAGCGTTGATAAGGTTCCGGGGAACACCGGGGAGCTGTTTTTT.

The V and J genes are TRBV28 and TRBJ2-1, with 7 bases lining up with TRBD1. Germline trimming cut 5 bases from V and 6 bases from J; bases unmatched to any gene: 4. CDR1 MDHEN and CDR2 SYDVKM come from the germline V gene. This CDR3 comprises 13 residues. DNA for the CDR3: TGTGCCAGCAGTCCAGGGGACAGCAATGAGCAGTTCTTC. Encoded protein: CASSPGDSNEQFF.

In its sample, this clonotype was seen many times. The V and J genes are TRBV7-9 and TRBJ2-7, with 8 positions matching TRBD1. CDR1 SEHNR and CDR2 FQNEAQ come from the germline V gene (reference sequence). Trimming at V came to 7 bases and at J to 2 bases, leaving 13 bases not matched to a gene. The CDR3 runs 16 residues. CDR3 protein: CASTPLGQGSPYEQYF. CDR3 in DNA: TGTGCCAGCACCCCTTTAGGACAGGGATCGCCCTACGAGCAGTACTTC.

This clonotype was counted many times. This chain connects TRBV5-5 to TRBJ2-5, with D possibly TRBD2 on 5 matching bases. The length of the CDR3 is 13 residues. Germline values: CDR1 SGHKS, CDR2 YYEKEE (reference sequence). Between the trimmed V and J ends, which lost 0 bases and 5 bases, there was a span of 8 bases. This chain's CDR3 is CASSLERAETQYF. The CDR3 DNA sequence: TGTGCCAGCAGCTTGGAGAGGGCGGAGACCCAGTACTTC.

This clonotype was recorded at least ten times. The chain couples TRBV5-1 to TRBJ2-7, with D possibly TRBD1 on 6 matching bases. V shed 4 bases and J shed 3 bases, with 11 bases lying between them. The germline CDR1 and CDR2 sequences are SGHRS and YFSETQ. The CDR3 loop spans 13 amino acids. The CDR3 protein is CASSTDSLYEQYF. The CDR3 bases are TGCGCCAGCAGCACGGACAGCCTCTACGAGCAGTACTTC.

This clonotype was seen a few times. This sequence joins TRBV6-5 and TRBJ2-3, with a tentative D call TRBD1 (6 bases). The CDR3 is made up of 15 amino acids. V lost 0 bases to trimming and J lost 6 bases, with 13 bases between them. Per the germline V gene, CDR1 is MNHEY and CDR2 is SVGAGI. CDR3 in amino acids: CASSYSIRTADTQYF. DNA for the CDR3: TGTGCCAGCAGTTACTCGATACGGACAGCGGATACGCAGTATTTT.

This clonotype turned up a few times. The chain uses TRBV27 and TRBJ2-7, with D unresolved. CDR1 MNHEY and CDR2 SMNVEV come from the germline V gene (reference sequence). V lost 2 bases and J lost 3, with 8 bases in between. The length of the CDR3 is 13 residues. CDR3 sequence (DNA): TGTGCCAGCAGTTTAACGAGGAACTACGAGCAGTACTTC. The encoded protein is CASSLTRNYEQYF.

The chain is built from TRBV5-1 and TRBJ1-5; D is unclear. Germline CDR1 is SGHRS and CDR2 is YFSETQ. Trimming removed 5 bases at V and 5 bases at J, with 17 bases between. The CDR3 length is 15 residues. Here the CDR3 reads CASSLDVSPDQPQHF. The DNA for the CDR3 is TGCGCCAGCAGTCTGGACGTAAGCCCCGATCAGCCCCAGCATTTT.

This clonotype appeared a few times. The chain recombines TRBV6-2 or TRBV6-3 with TRBJ2-5; D is undetermined. The germline CDR1 and CDR2 sequences are MNHEY and SVGEGT. The CDR3 spans 13 residues. The ends were cut back, 2 bases at V and 5 bases at J, with 9 bases in the middle. The CDR3 reads CASSYASVETQYF. CDR3 bases: TGTGCCAGCAGTTACGCCTCCGTGGAGACCCAGTACTTC.

As concerns this clonotype: This may arise from a read error, as a much more abundant clone is one base away. The rearrangement links TRBV6-6 to TRBJ1-1, with unresolved D. The CDR3 sequence is 17 residues long. CDR1 is MNHNY and CDR2 is SVGAGI in the germline V gene (reference sequence). The CDR3 loop reads CASSYSSRLGMNTEVFF. Here the CDR3 DNA reads TGTGCCAGCAGTTACTCGTCCAGGCTGGGCATGAACACTGAAGTTTTCTTT.

The rearrangement joins TRBV10-3 to TRBJ1-1; TRBD1 matches 8 bases. This CDR3 has 18 residues. Germline CDR1 and CDR2: ENHRY and SYGVKD. J lost 2 bases, V lost 0 bases, and 11 bases had no gene match. CDR3 sequence: CAISESETGDPINTEAFF. The DNA of the CDR3 is TGTGCCATCAGTGAGTCAGAGACAGGGGACCCGATCAACACTGAAGCTTTCTTT.

This clonotype was picked up many times. V and J are TRBV28 and TRBJ1-2, with 10 bases lining up with TRBD1. Germline CDR1 MDHEN, CDR2 SYDVKM. The V segment lost 3 bases and the J segment 4 bases; nucleotides outside the gene matches: 2. The CDR3 is 14 amino acids. CDR3 residues: CASSFWDRGYGYTF. CDR3 coding DNA: TGTGCCAGCAGTTTTTGGGACAGGGGCTATGGCTACACCTTC.

This clonotype showed up just a few times. An end of the junction differs from the germline gene, which may be a read error. The V gene is TRBV11-2, the J gene TRBJ1-2; 8 bases agree with TRBD1. CDR3 length: 12 residues. Germline V gives CDR1 SGHAT, CDR2 FQNNGV. For the CDR3, the DNA is TGTGCCAGCAGCTTTATTGTGGGACAGGACCCCTTC. This sequence encodes CASSFIVGQDPF.

This clonotype was recorded many times. The chain uses TRBV20-1 and TRBJ2-7; 7 nucleotides match TRBD1. Looked up from germline, CDR1 is DFQATT and CDR2 is SNEGSKA (reference sequence). This CDR3 contains 13 residues. J gave up 7 bases and V 1 base, and 7 bases lay outside the gene matches. This CDR3 is CSARGRRQGEQYF. CDR3 sequence (DNA): TGCAGTGCTAGAGGAAGGCGACAGGGAGAGCAGTACTTC.

This clonotype was seen many times. The CDR3 coding sequence is TGTGCCAGCAGTTTCCTCGCCTCTAGCTCTGGAAACACCATATATTTT. Translated: CASSFLASSSGNTIYF. This chain connects TRBV28 to TRBJ1-3; D is unclear. V was cut by 3 bases and J by 0 bases, with 12 bases left in between. The germline gives CDR1 MDHEN, CDR2 SYDVKM. The CDR3 runs to 16 residues.

The rearrangement joins TRBV2 to TRBJ2-7; D not resolved. Trimming stripped 6 bases from V and 4 bases from J, with 16 bases between. Germline loops: CDR1 SNHLY, CDR2 FYNNEI. The CDR3 has 14 residues. The CDR3 spells CASSAMRPFYEQYF. The CDR3 DNA sequence: TGTGCCAGCAGCGCGATGCGGCCCTTTTACGAGCAGTACTTC.